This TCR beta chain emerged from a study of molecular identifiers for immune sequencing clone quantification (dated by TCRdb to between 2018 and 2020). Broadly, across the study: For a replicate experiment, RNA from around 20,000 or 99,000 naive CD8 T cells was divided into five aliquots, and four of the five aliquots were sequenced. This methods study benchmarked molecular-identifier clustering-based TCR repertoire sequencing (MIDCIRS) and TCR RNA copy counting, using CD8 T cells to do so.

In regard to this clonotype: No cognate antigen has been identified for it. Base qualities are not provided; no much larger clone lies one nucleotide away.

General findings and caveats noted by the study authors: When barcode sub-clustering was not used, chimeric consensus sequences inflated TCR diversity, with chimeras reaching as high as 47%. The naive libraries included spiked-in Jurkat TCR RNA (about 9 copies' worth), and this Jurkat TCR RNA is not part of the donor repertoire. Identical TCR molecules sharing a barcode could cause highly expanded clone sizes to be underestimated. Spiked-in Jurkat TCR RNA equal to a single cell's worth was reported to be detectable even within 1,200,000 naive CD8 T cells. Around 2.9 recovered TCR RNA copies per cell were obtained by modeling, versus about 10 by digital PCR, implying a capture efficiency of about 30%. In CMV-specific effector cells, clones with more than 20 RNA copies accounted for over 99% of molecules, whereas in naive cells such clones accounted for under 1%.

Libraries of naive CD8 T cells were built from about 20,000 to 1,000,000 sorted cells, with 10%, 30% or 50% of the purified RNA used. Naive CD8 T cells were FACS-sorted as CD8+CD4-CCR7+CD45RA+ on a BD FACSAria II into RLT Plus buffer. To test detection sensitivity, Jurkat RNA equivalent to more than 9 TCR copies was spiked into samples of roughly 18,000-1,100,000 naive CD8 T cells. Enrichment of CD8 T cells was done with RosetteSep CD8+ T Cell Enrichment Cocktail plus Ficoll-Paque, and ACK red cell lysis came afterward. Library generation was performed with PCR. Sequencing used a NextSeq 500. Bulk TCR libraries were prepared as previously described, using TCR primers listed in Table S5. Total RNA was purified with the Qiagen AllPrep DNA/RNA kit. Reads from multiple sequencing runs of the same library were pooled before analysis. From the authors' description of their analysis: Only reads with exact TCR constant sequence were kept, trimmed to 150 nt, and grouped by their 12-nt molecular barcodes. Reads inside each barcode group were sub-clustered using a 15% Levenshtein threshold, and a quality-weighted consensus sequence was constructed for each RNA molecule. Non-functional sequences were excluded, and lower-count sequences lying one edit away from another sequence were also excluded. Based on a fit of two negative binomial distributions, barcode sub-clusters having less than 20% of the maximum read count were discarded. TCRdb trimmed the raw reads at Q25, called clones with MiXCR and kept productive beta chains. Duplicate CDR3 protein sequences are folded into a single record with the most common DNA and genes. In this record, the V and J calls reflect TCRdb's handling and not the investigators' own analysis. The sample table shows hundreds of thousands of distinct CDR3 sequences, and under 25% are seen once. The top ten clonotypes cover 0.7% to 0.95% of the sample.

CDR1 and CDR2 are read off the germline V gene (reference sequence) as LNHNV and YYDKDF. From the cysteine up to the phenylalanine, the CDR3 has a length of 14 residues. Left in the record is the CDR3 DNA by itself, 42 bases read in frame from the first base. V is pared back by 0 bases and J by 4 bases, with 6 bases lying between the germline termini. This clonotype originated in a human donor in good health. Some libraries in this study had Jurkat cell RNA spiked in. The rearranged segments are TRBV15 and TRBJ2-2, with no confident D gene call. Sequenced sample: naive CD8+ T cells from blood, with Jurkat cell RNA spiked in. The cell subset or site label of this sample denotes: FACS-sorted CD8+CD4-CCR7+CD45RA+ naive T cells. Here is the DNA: TGTGCCACCAGCAGAGATAGGAGCACCGGGGAGCTGTTTTTT. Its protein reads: CATSRDRSTGELFF. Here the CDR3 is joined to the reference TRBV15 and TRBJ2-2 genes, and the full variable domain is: DAMVIQNPRYQVTQFGKPVTLSCSQTLNHNVMYWYQQKSSQAPKLLFHYYDKDFNNEADTPDNFQSRRPNTSFCFLDIRSPGLGDTAMYLCATSRDRSTGELFFGEGSRLTVL.